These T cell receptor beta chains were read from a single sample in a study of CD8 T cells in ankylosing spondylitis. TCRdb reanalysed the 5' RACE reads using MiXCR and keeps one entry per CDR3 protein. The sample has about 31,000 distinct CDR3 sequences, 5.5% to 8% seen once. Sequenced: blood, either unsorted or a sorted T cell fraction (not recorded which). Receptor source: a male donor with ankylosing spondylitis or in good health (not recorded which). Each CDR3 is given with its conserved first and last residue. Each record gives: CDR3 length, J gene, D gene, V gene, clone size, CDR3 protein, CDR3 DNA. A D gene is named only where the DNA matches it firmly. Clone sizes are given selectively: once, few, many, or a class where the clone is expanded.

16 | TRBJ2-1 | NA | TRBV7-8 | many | CASSPQQGRASNEQFF | TGTGCCAGCAGCCCGCAGCAGGGGAGGGCTTCGAATGAGCAGTTCTTC
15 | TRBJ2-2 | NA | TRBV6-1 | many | CASSEIGWATGELFF | TGTGCCAGCAGTGAAATCGGGTGGGCCACCGGGGAGCTGTTTTTT
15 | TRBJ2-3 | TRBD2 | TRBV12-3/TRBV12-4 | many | CASSSVAGVEDTQYF | TGTGCCAGCAGTTCTGTAGCGGGAGTAGAAGATACGCAGTATTTT
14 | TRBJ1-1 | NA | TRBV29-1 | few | CSIRPSGGHTEAFF | TGCAGCATCAGGCCCTCGGGGGGGCACACTGAAGCTTTCTTT
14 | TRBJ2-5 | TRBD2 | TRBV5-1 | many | CASSLPTSGGTQYF | TGCGCCAGCAGCTTGCCGACTAGCGGCGGGACCCAGTACTTC
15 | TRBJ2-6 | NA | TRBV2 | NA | CASSAEASGANVLTF | TGTGCCAGCAGTGCAGAAGCCTCTGGGGCCAACGTCCTGACTTTC
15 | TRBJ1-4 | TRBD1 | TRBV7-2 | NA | CASSSGTAHNEKLFF | TGTGCCAGCAGCTCCGGGACAGCCCATAATGAAAAACTGTTTTTT
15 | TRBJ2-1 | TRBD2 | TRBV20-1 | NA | CSAAPGTSGRQEQFF | TGCAGTGCCGCACCCGGGACTAGCGGGAGGCAAGAGCAGTTCTTC
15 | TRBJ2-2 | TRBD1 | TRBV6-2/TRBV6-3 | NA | CASSYQDREVGELFF | TGTGCCAGCAGTTACCAGGACAGGGAGGTCGGGGAGCTGTTTTTT
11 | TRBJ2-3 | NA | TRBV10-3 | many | CAISGSDTQYF | TGTGCCATCAGTGGGTCAGATACGCAGTATTTT
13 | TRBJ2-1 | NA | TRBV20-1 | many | CSASARAGNEQFF | TGCAGTGCTAGTGCCCGGGCTGGCAATGAGCAGTTCTTC
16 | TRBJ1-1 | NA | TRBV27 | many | CASSLSVGGRNTEAFF | TGTGCCAGCAGTTTATCGGTGGGAGGACGGAACACTGAAGCTTTCTTT
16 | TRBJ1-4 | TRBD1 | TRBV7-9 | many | CASSVTGNEANEKLFF | TGTGCCAGCAGCGTGACAGGGAATGAAGCTAATGAAAAACTGTTTTTT
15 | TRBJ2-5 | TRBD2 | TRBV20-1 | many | CSARRGLAGEKTQYF | TGCAGTGCTAGAAGGGGACTAGCGGGAGAAAAGACCCAGTACTTC
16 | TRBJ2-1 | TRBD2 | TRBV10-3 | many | CAIRAAGREAYNEQFF | TGTGCCATCAGAGCAGCGGGACGGGAGGCCTACAATGAGCAGTTCTTC
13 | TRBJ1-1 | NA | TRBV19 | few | CASSKAGPLEAFF | TGTGCCAGTAGTAAGGCCGGTCCTTTGGAGGCTTTCTTT
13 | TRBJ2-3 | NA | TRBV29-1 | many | CSVDGQGADTQYF | TGCAGCGTTGATGGACAAGGAGCGGATACGCAGTATTTT
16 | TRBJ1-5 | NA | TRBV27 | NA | CASSLFGGELIQPQHF | TGTGCCAGCAGTTTATTCGGGGGCGAGCTGATTCAGCCCCAGCATTTT
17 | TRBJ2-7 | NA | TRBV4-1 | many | CASSQDARPKTSYEQYF | TGCGCCAGCAGCCAAGATGCGCGGCCAAAGACATCCTACGAGCAGTACTTC
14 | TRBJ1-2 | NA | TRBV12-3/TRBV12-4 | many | CASSTGTVNYGYTF | TGTGCCAGCAGCACCGGGACGGTAAACTATGGCTACACCTTC
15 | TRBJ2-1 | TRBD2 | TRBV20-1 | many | CSARSLTSGDNEQFF | TGCAGTGCTAGATCACTGACTAGCGGCGACAATGAGCAGTTCTTC
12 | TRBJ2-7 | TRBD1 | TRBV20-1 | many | CSARRQGGEQYF | TGCAGTGCTCGTCGACAGGGGGGCGAGCAGTACTTC
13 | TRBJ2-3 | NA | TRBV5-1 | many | CASKASVADTQYF | TGCGCCAGCAAGGCTAGCGTGGCAGATACGCAGTATTTT
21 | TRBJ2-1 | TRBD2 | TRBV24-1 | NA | CGTSYARSRASGRTGYNEQFF | TGTGGCACCAGTTATGCAAGATCGCGGGCTAGCGGACGAACGGGTTACAATGAGCAGTTCTTC
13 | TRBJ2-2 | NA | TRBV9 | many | CASSGRVAGELFF | TGTGCCAGCAGCGGCAGGGTAGCCGGGGAGCTGTTTTTT
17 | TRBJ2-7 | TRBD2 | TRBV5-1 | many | CASSPPPLAGGSDEQYF | TGCGCCAGCAGCCCACCCCCACTAGCGGGAGGTTCCGACGAGCAGTACTTC
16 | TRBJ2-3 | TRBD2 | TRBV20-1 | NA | CCAPRTSGLLTDTQYF | TGCTGTGCTCCCCGGACTAGCGGGCTGCTAACAGATACGCAGTATTTT
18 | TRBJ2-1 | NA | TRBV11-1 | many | CASSLAWGSGTRDNEQFF | TGTGCCAGCAGCTTAGCTTGGGGCTCCGGGACAAGGGACAATGAGCAGTTCTTC
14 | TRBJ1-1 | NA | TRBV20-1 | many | CSASSGHWNTEAFF | TGCAGTGCTTCATCGGGACACTGGAACACTGAAGCTTTCTTT
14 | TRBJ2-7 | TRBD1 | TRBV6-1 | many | CASRTPGQGGEQYF | TGTGCCAGCAGAACACCCGGACAGGGGGGCGAGCAGTACTTC
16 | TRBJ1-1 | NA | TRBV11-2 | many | CASSLDFGIRRTEAFF | TGTGCCAGCAGCTTAGATTTCGGGATAAGAAGGACTGAAGCTTTCTTT
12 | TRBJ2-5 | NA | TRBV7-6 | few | CASSLPYETQYF | TGTGCCAGCAGCCTCCCCTACGAGACCCAGTACTTC
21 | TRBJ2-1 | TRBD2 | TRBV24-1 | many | CATSDSRTSGRASGKDNEQFF | TGTGCCACCAGTGATTCGCGGACTAGCGGGAGGGCCTCGGGTAAAGACAATGAGCAGTTCTTC
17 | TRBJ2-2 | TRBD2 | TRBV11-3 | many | CASSPTEGLAVTGELFF | TGTGCCAGCAGCCCCACGGAAGGGCTAGCGGTCACCGGGGAGCTGTTTTTT
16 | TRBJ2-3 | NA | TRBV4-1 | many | CASSQGRDLGTDTQYF | TGCGCCAGCAGCCAAGGCCGGGACCTTGGCACAGATACGCAGTATTTT